This TCR beta chain derives from a study of radiation and T cells in renal cell carcinoma. Notes on this clone: Its antigen is not known.

The time point was: blood 4 weeks post-SBRT, at nephrectomy. The treatment is: 15 Gy SBRT to primary tumor, nephrectomy 4 weeks later. Nephrectomy followed 15 Gy stereotactic body radiation by 4 weeks. The patient's renal cell carcinoma had clear cell pathology. Assay: immunoSEQ multiplex PCR; the TCRdb copy retains only in-frame clones and omits some. The data show 75,000 to 95,000 clones, with approximately 86% seen just once and roughly a tenth held by the top ten. General study results and limits: Without pretreatment biopsies, baseline tumor clonotype presence was undetermined.

The CDR3 spans 14 residues. The junction had 5 bases not matched to a gene; V was cut back by 0 bases and J by 10 bases. The germline CDR1 and CDR2 sequences are SQVTM and ANQGSEA. The sequence was obtained from a man between 50 and 59 years old with renal cell carcinoma. V gene TRBV29-1 combines with J gene TRBJ1-4, with 10 bases aligning to TRBD1. The source material was blood, sampled from a patient whose treatment included radiotherapy and nephrectomy. DNA for the CDR3: TGCAGCGTTGAAGAAGGACAGGGGGTAGGAAAACTGTTTTTT. Protein sequence: CSVEEGQGVGKLFF.